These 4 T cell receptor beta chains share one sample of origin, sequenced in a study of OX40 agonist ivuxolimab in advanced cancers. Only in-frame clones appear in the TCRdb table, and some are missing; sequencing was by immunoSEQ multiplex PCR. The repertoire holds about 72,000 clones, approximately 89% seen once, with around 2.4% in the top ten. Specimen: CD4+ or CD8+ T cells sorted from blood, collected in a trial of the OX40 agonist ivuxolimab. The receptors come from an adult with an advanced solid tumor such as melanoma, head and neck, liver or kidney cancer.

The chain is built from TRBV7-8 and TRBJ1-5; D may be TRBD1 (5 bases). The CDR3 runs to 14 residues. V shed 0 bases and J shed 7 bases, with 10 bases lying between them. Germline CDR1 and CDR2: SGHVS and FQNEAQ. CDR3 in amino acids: CASSLAQEGQPQHF. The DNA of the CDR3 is TGTGCCAGCAGCTTAGCACAGGAGGGACAGCCCCAGCATTTT.

CDR3 region: CASSFGTPSGNTIYF. CDR3 nucleotides: TGTGCCAGCAGCTTCGGGACCCCCTCTGGAAACACCATATATTTT. The chain carries TRBV7-2 and TRBJ1-3, with D perhaps matching TRBD1 (5 bases). Germline lookup yields CDR1 SGHTA and CDR2 FQGNSA. The CDR3 totals 15 residues. With 3 bases removed from V and 0 bases from J, the gap between germline ends came to 9 bases.

CDR3 DNA: TGCGCCAGCAGCCCGGACAGGGGGCCCTATGGCTACACCTTC. Protein sequence: CASSPDRGPYGYTF. The chain recombines TRBV5-1 with TRBJ1-2; 11 bases line up with TRBD1. Trimming took 4 bases from V and 4 from J; bases not matched to a gene: 3. This CDR3 has 14 residues. Germline V gene data show CDR1 as SGHRS and CDR2 as YFSETQ.

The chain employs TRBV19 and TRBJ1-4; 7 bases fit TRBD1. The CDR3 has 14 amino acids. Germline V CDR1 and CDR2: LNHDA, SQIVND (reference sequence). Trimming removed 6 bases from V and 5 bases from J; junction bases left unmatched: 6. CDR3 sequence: CASSTPDRNEKLFF. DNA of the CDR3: TGTGCCAGTAGCACGCCGGACAGGAATGAAAAACTGTTTTTT.